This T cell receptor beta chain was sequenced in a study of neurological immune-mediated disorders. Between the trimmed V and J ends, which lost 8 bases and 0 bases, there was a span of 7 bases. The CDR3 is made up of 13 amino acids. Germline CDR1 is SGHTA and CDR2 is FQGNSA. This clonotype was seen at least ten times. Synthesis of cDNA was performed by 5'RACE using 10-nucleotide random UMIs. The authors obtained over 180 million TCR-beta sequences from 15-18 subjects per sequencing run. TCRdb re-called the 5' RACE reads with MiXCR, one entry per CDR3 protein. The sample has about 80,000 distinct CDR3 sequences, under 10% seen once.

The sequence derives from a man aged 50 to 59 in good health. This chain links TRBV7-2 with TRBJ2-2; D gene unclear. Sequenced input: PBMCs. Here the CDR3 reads CASATPNTGELFF. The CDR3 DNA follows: TGTGCCAGCGCGACGCCGAACACCGGGGAGCTGTTTTTT.